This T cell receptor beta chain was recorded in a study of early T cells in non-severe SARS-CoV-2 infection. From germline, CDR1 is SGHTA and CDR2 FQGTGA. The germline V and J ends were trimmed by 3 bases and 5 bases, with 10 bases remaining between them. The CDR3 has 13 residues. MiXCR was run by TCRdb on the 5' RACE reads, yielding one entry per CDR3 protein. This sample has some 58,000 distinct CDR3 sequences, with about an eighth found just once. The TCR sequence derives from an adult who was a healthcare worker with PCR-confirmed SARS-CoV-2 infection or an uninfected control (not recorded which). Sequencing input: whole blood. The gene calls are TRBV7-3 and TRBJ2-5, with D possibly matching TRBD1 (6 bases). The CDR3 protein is CASSFDRFETQYF. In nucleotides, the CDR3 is TGTGCCAGCAGCTTTGACAGGTTTGAGACCCAGTACTTC.